This TCR beta chain was found in a study of T cells in Graves' hyperthyroidism and ophthalmopathy. TCR beta CDR3 region amplification was performed from RNA transcripts. Researchers ran a first-round RT-PCR on the TCR CDR3 using the HTBI primer set. Using its own MiXCR run on the multiplex PCR reads, TCRdb lists one record per CDR3 protein. The table lists hundreds of thousands of distinct CDR3 sequences, roughly 14% of them singletons. Germline values: CDR1 SGHNT, CDR2 YYREEE (reference sequence). The CDR3 has 12 residues. The V end lost 0 bases, the J end lost 10 bases, and 8 bases lay between the germline ends. In this sample, this clonotype turned up once.

This sequence joins TRBV5-4 and TRBJ2-1; D not resolved. Sequences were obtained from blood. The clonotype originates from a man aged 18 to 35 with Graves' ophthalmopathy. CDR3 amino acids: CASSLDSWEQFF. DNA of the CDR3: TGTGCCAGCAGCTTGGACTCCTGGGAGCAGTTCTTC.